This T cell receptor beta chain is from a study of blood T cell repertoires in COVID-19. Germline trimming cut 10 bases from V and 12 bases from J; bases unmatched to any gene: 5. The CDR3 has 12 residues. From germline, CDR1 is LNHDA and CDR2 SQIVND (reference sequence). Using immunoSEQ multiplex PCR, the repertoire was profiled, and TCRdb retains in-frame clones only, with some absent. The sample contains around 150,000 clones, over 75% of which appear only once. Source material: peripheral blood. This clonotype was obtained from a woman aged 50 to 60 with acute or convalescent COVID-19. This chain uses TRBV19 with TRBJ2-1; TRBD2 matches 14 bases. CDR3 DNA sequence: TGTGCCACGACTAGCGGGGGGGCCAGGCAGTTCTTC. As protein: CATTSGGARQFF. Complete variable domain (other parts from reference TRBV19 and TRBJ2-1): DGGITQSPKYLFRKEGQNVTLSCEQNLNHDAMYWYRQDPGQGLRLIYYSQIVNDFQKGDIAEGYSVSREKKESFPLTVTSAQKNPTAFYLCATTSGGARQFFGPGTRLTVL.